This entry concerns a single T cell receptor beta chain. The data belong to a study of cytomegalovirus exposure and HLA in healthy donors. The data were produced by immunoSEQ multiplex PCR, yet TCRdb's version contains in-frame clones alone and is incomplete. The sample carries roughly 56,000 clones, just under 95% recorded once. V was cut by 4 bases and J by 1 base, with 18 bases left in between. The CDR3 contains 16 residues. Per the germline V gene, CDR1 is SGHRS and CDR2 is YFSETQ. The chain couples TRBV5-1 to TRBJ2-7; D perhaps matches TRBD2 (7 bases). This receptor was obtained from a man younger than 35 in good health and CMV-seronegative. Sequencing was performed on PBMCs. The CDR3 here is CASSPSQGGGSYEQYF. For the CDR3, the DNA is TGCGCCAGCAGCCCCTCCCAGGGAGGGGGATCCTACGAGCAGTACTTC.